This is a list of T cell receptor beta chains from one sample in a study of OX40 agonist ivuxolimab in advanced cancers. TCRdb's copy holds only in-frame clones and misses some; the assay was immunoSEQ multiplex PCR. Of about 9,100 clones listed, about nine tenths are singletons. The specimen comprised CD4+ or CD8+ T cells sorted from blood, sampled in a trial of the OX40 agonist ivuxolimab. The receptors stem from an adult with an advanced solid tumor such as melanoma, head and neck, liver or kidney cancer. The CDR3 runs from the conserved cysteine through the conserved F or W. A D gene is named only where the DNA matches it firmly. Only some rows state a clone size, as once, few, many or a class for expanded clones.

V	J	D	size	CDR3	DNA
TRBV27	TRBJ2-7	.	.	CASSFGYEQYF	TGTGCCAGCAGTTTTGGCTACGAGCAGTACTTC
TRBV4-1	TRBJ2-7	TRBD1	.	CASSRGQGAYEQYF	TGCGCCAGCAGCCGTGGACAGGGGGCCTACGAGCAGTACTTC
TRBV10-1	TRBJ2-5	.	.	CASSQGGPQETQYF	TGCGCCAGTTCCCAAGGGGGACCTCAAGAGACCCAGTACTTC
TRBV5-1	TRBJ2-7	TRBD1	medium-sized	CASSWTTGTGIEQYF	TGCGCCAGCAGCTGGACCACCGGGACAGGGATCGAGCAGTACTTC
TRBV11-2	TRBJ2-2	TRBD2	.	CASSSRASGENTGELFF	TGTGCCAGCAGCTCGCGGGCTAGCGGGGAGAACACCGGGGAGCTGTTTTTT
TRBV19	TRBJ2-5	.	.	CASSSEGLGEETQYF	TGTGCCAGTAGCTCCGAGGGCCTGGGGGAAGAGACCCAGTACTTC
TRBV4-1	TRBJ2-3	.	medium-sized	CASSQDRNTDTQYF	TGCGCCAGCAGCCAAGATCGGAACACAGATACGCAGTATTTT
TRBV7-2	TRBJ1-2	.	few	CASSPTNYGYTF	TGTGCCAGCAGCCCAACTAACTATGGCTACACCTTC
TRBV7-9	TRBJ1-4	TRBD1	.	CASSVGTGGDNEKLFF	TGTGCCAGCAGCGTCGGGACAGGAGGGGATAATGAAAAACTGTTTTTT
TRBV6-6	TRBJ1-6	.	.	CASSYGSRDSPLHF	TGTGCCAGCAGTTACGGCAGCCGGGATTCACCCCTCCACTTT
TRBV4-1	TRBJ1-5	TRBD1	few	CASSPWTGGNQPQHF	TGCGCCAGCAGCCCTTGGACAGGGGGCAATCAGCCCCAGCATTTT